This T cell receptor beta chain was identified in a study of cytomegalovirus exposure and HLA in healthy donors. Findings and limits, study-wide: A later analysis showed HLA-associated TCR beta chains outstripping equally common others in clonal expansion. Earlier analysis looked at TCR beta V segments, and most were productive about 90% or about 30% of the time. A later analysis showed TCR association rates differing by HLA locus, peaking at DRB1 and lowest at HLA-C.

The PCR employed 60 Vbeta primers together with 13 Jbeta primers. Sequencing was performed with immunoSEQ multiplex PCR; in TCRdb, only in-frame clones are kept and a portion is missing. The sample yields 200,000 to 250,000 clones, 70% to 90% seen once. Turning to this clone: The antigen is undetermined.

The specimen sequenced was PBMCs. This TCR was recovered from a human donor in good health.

The chain's CDR3 is CAWSIRGTYGYTF. The CDR3 bases are TGTGCCTGGAGTATCAGGGGAACCTATGGCTACACCTTC. The chain uses TRBV30 and TRBJ1-2, with D perhaps matching TRBD1 (6 bases). Germline V CDR1 and CDR2: GTSNPN, SVGIG (reference sequence). The CDR3 is 13 residues long. V dropped 2 bases and J dropped 4 bases, with 11 bases sitting between them.